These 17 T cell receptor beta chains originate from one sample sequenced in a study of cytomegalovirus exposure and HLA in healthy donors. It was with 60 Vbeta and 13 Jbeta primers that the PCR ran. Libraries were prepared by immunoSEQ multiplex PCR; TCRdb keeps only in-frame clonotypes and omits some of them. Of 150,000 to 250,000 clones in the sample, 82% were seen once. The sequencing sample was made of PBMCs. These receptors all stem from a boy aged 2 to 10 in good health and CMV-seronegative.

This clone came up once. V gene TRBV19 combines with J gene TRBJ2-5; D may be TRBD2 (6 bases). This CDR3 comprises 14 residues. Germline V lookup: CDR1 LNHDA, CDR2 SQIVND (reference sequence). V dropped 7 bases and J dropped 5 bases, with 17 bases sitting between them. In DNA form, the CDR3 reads TGTGCCAGTACGGAGGGTTGGGGGTATGAGACCCAGTACTTC. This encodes CASTEGWGYETQYF.

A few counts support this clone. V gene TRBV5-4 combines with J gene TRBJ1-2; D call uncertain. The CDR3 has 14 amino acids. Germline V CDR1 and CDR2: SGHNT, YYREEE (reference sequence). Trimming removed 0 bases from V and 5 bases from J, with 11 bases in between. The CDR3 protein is CASSLAQNRYGYTF. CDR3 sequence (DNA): TGTGCCAGCAGCTTGGCCCAGAACCGATATGGCTACACCTTC.

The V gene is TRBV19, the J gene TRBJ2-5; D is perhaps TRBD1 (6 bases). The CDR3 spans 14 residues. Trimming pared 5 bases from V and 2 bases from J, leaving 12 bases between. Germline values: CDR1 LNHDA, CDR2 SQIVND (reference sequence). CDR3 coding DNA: TGTGCCAGTAGTCTCCGACAGGCTCAAGAGACCCAGTACTTC. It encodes CASSLRQAQETQYF.

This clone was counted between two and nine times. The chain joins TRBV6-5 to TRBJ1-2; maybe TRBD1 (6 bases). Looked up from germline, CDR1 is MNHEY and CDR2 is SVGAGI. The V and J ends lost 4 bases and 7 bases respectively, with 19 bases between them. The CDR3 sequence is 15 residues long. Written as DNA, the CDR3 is TGTGCCAGCAGTTCCGGGGCAGGGGTAGACCTTGGCTACACCTTC. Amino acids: CASSSGAGVDLGYTF.

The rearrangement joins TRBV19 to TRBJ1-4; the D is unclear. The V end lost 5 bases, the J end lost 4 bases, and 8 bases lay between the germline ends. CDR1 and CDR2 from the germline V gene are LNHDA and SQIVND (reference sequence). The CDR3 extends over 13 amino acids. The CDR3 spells CASSQQINEKLFF. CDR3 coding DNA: TGTGCCAGTAGTCAACAAATTAATGAAAAACTGTTTTTT.

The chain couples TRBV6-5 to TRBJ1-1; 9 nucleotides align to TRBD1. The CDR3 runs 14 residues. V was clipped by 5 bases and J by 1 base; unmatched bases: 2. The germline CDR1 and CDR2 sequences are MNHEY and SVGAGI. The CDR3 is CASSAQGANTEAFF. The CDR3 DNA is TGTGCCAGCAGTGCACAGGGGGCGAACACTGAAGCTTTCTTT.

The CDR3 DNA sequence: TGTGCCAGCTCACGGCAGGGGGCCGGAGAGACCCAGTACTTC. Residues: CASSRQGAGETQYF. J is TRBJ2-5 and V is TRBV18; 8 bases fit TRBD1. Germline V CDR1 and CDR2: KGHSH, LQKENI. CDR3 length equals 14 residues. J lost 4 bases, V lost 4 bases, and 5 bases had no gene match.

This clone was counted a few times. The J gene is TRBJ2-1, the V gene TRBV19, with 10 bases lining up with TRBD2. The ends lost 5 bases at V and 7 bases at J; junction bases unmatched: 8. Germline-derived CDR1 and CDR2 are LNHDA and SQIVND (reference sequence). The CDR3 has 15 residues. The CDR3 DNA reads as TGTGCCAGTAGTGTTAGCGGGGGGATCGGGAATGAGCAGTTCTTC. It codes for CASSVSGGIGNEQFF.

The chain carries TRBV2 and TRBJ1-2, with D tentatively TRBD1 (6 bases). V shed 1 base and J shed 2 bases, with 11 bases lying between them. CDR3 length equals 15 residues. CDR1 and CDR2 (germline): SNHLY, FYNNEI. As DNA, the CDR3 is TGTGCCAGCAGTGAAGGGGACATTCGGAACTATGGCTACACCTTC. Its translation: CASSEGDIRNYGYTF.

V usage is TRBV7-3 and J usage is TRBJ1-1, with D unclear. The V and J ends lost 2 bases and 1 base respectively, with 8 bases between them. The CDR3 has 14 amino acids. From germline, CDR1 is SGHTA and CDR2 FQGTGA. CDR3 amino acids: CASSLEHQNTEAFF. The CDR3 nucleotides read TGTGCCAGCAGCTTAGAACACCAGAACACTGAAGCTTTCTTT. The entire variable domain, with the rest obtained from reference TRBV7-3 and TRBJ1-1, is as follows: GAGVSQTPSNKVTEKGKYVELRCDPISGHTALYWYRQSLGQGPEFLIYFQGTGAADDSGLPNDRFFAVRPEGSVSTLKIQRTERGDSAVYLCASSLEHQNTEAFFGQGTRLTVV.

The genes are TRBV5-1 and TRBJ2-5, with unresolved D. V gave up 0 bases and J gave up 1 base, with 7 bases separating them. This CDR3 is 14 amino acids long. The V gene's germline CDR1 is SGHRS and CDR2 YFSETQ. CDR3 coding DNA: TGCGCCAGCAGCTTGGTACAGTCCCAAGAGACCCAGTACTTC. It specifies CASSLVQSQETQYF.

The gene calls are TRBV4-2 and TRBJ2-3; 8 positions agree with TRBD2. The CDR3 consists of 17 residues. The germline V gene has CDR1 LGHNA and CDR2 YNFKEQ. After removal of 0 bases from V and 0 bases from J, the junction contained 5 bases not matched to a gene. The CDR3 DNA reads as TGTGCCAGCAGCCAAGATGGGGCGGGGGGAAGCACAGATACGCAGTATTTT. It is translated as CASSQDGAGGSTDTQYF.

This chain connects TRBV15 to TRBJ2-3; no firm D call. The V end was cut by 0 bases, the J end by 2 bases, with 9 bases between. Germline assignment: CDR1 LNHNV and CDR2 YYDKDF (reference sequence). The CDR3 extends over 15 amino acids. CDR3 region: CATSRDLPNTDTQYF. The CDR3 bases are TGTGCCACCAGCAGAGATCTGCCTAACACAGATACGCAGTATTTT. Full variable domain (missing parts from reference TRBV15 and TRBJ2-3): DAMVIQNPRYQVTQFGKPVTLSCSQTLNHNVMYWYQQKSSQAPKLLFHYYDKDFNNEADTPDNFQSRRPNTSFCFLDIRSPGLGDTAMYLCATSRDLPNTDTQYFGPGTRLTVL.

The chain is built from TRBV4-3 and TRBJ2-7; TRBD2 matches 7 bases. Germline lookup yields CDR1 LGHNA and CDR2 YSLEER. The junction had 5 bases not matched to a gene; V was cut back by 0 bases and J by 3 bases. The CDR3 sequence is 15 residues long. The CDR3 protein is CASSQDPLAVYEQYF. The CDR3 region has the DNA TGCGCCAGCAGCCAAGATCCCCTAGCGGTCTACGAGCAGTACTTC.

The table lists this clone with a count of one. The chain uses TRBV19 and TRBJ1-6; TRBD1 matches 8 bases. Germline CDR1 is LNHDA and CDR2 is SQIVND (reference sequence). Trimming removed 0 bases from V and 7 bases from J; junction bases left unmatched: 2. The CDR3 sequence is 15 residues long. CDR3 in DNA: TGTGCCAGTAGTATAGAGGGGACAGGAAATTCACCCCTCCACTTT. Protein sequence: CASSIEGTGNSPLHF.

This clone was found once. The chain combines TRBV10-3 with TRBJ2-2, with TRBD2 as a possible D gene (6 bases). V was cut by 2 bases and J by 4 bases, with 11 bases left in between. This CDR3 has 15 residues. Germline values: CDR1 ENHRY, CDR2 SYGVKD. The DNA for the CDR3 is TGTGCCATCAGTGAGGAGGGGAGGAGCACCGGGGAGCTGTTTTTT. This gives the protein CAISEEGRSTGELFF.

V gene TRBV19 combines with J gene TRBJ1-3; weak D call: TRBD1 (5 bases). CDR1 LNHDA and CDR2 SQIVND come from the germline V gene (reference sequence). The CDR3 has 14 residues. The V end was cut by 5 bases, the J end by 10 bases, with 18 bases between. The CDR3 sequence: CASSPDMSESTIYF. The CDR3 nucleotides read TGTGCCAGTAGTCCGGACATGAGTGAAAGTACCATATATTTT.